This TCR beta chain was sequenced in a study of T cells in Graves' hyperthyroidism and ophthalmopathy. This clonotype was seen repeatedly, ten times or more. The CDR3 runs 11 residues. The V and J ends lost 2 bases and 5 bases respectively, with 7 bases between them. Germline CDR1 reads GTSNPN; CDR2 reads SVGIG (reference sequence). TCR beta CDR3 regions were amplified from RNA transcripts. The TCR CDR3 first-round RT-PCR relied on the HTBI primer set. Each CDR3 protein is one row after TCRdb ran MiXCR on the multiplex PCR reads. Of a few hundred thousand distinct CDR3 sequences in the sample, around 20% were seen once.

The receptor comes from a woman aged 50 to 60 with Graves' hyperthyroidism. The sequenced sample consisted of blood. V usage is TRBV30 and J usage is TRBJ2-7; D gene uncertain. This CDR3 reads CAWSLVNEQYF. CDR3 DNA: TGTGCCTGGAGTCTAGTTAACGAGCAGTACTTC. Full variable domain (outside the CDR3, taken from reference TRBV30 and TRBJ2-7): SQTIHQWPATLVQPVGSPLSLECTVEGTSNPNLYWYRQAAGRGLQLLFYSVGIGQISSEVPQNLSASRPQDRQFILSSKKLLLSDSGFYLCAWSLVNEQYFGPGTRLTVT.